This TCR beta chain was profiled in a study of shared clonotypes between healthy human individuals. Overall study: Those who served as donors were a couple of women and three men between the ages of 18 and 49. Every donor yielded three CD4 naive, three CD4 memory, two CD8 naive and one CD8 memory plate.

Produced via immunoSEQ multiplex PCR; TCRdb's table is partial and in-frame only. The sample carries over 850,000 clones, 75% to 85% recorded once. Study-wide results and caveats: In general, naive subsets displayed greater estimated richness than memory subsets did. Researchers sampled blood only, noting tissue repertoires likely differ.

The germline gives CDR1 SQVTM, CDR2 ANQGSEA. The CDR3 consists of 15 residues. V was cut by 2 bases and J by 4 bases, with 15 bases left in between. To note about this clone: Its antigen remains unknown.

The TCR sequence derives from a man aged 18 to 35 in good health. Some clones in this sample may be carry-over from other donors' samples. The sequencing input was memory CD4+ T cells from PBMCs. Described subset: CD45RA-negative fraction. The rearrangement uses TRBV29-1 and TRBJ2-1; possible D gene TRBD2, 5 bases. The CDR3 here is CSVEWSSSGYNEQFF. The CDR3, as DNA: TGCAGCGTTGAATGGTCTAGCTCGGGGTACAATGAGCAGTTCTTC.